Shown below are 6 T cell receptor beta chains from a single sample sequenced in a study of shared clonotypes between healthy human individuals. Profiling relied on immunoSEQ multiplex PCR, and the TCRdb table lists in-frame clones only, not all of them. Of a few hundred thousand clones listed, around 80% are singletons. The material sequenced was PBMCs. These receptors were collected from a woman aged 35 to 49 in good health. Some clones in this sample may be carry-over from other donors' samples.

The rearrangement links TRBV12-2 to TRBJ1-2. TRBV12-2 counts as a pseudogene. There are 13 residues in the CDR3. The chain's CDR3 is CASRLGTSGGYTF. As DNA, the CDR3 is TGTGCAAGTCGCTTAGGGACCAGCGGTGGCTACACCTTC.

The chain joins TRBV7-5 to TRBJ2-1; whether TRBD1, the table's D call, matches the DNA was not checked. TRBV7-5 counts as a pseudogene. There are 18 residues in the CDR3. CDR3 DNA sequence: TGTGCCAGAAGCCAGGACAGGACCGGACTCGACTCCTACAATGAGCAGTTCTTC. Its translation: CARSQDRTGLDSYNEQFF.

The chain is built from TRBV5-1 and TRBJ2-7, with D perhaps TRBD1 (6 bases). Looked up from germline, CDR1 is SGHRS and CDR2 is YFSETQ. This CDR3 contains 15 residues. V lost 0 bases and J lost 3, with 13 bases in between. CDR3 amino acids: CASSLEGRGGYEQYF. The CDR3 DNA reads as TGCGCCAGCAGCTTGGAGGGTCGAGGGGGCTACGAGCAGTACTTC.

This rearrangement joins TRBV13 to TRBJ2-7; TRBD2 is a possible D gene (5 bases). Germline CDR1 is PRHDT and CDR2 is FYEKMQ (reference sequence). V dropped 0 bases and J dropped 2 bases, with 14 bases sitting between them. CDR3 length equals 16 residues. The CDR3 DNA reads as TGTGCCAGCAGCTTAGGCCGGGCGGGTCAGGCCTACGAGCAGTACTTC. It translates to CASSLGRAGQAYEQYF.

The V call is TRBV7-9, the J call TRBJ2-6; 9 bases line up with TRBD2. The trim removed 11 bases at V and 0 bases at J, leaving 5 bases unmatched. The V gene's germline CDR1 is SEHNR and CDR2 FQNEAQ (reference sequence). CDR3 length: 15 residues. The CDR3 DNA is TGTGCCTTGGGTAGCGGGAGCTCTGGGGCCAACGTCCTGACTTTC. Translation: CALGSGSSGANVLTF.

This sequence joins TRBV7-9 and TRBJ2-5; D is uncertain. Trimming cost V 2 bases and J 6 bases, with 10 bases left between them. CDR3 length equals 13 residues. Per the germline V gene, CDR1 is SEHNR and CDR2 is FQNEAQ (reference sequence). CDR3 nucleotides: TGTGCCAGCAGCTTACCCTCGGGTCAGACCCAGTACTTC. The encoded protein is CASSLPSGQTQYF.